The 2 T cell receptor beta chains given below trace back to one sample, sequenced in a study of blood T cell repertoires in COVID-19. TCRdb keeps only in-frame clones here, not all; method: immunoSEQ multiplex PCR. This sample has about 220,000 clones, with 80% to 90% found just once. The sequencing input was PBMCs or T cells enriched from blood (not recorded which). Receptors originate from a woman under 30 in a cohort exposed to, infected with or recovered from COVID-19 (not recorded which).

This rearrangement joins TRBV30 to TRBJ2-3, with unresolved D. Trimming stripped 1 base from V and 4 bases from J, with 15 bases between. CDR1 is GTSNPN and CDR2 is SVGIG in the germline V gene (reference sequence). The CDR3 is 15 amino acids. The CDR3 reads CAWSASHGSSDTQYF. The CDR3 DNA is TGTGCCTGGAGTGCCTCCCACGGGTCGTCAGATACGCAGTATTTT.

In this sample, this clone turned up once. The CDR3 nucleotides read TGCGCCAGCAGCCGAGTGGGAGGGAGTTACGAGCAGTACTTC. The encoded protein is CASSRVGGSYEQYF. V gene TRBV4-1 combines with J gene TRBJ2-7, with 7 positions matching TRBD2. Germline CDR1 MGHRA, CDR2 YSYEKL. The CDR3 is 14 amino acids. V lost 4 bases and J lost 4; bases outside the gene matches: 7.